The clone carrying this T cell receptor (gamma chain) is deemed medium-sized. Its specificity is unknown. TCRdb re-processed the multiplex PCR reads using CATT. Of 800 or so gamma-chain clones in the sample, about 15% were seen once. This entry belongs to a study of gamma delta lymphoproliferative disorders and STAT genes. As for the study in general: The EuroClonality-NGS protocol was used to prepare delta libraries. Whole-study findings and limits: Controls likely had mixed maturation stages, while leukemic cells were mostly terminal effectors. Nearly all major patient gamma and delta clonotypes were public.

The receptor sequences were amplified from genomic DNA of peripheral blood mononuclear cells. Healthy adult blood donors, age- and sex-matched, served as controls. CDR3 size: 10 residues. CDR1 and CDR2 from the germline V gene are VINAFY and YDVSNSKD. The trim removed 10 bases at V and 12 bases at J, leaving 12 bases unmatched. Specimen: blood. The rearrangement links TRGV5 to TRGJ1 or TRGJ2. Here the J gene was assigned by germline matching of the DNA, as TCRdb has none. The receptor was derived from a human donor in good health. The CDR3: CATKDRGKLF. The CDR3 nucleotides are TGTGCCACGAAAGATAGGGGGAAACTCTTT.